Below are 17 T cell receptor beta chains sequenced from a single sample in a study of Ad26.COV2.S vaccination and SARS-CoV-2 variants. Treatment given: roughly 19 received Ad26.COV2.S at low or high dose, single or two shots; about 5 received placebo; per-sample allocation not given. Each sample was drawn 63 days after the first injection (of vaccine or placebo). Generated by immunoSEQ multiplex PCR, the TCRdb table keeps only in-frame clones and is missing some. The sample records roughly 680,000 clones, about 90% being singletons. The source material was peripheral blood, sampled in a trial of Ad26.COV2.S vaccine versus placebo. The origin of the receptors is a person aged 18-60 years who received the Ad26.COV2.S COVID-19 vaccine or a placebo.

This chain uses TRBV29-1 with TRBJ1-5, with D unresolved. The germline gives CDR1 SQVTM, CDR2 ANQGSEA. Trimming removed 4 bases at V and 8 bases at J, with 12 bases between. The CDR3 totals 12 residues. CDR3 DNA: TGCAGCGTTGGCCCCCCACTCAAGCCCCAGCATTTT. Amino acids: CSVGPPLKPQHF.

The chain uses TRBV9 and TRBJ2-1; weak D call: TRBD2 (5 bases). CDR3 size: 14 residues. Trimming shortened V by 0 bases and J by 10 bases, and 14 bases separated the two germline ends. Germline V gene lookup returns CDR1 SGDLS and CDR2 YYNGEE. CDR3 nucleotides: TGTGCCAGCAGCGTAGGAACTAGTAGAAGAGAGCAGTTCTTC. This gives the protein CASSVGTSRREQFF.

A remark on this clone: Distinct nucleotide sequences in the sample also encode this CDR3. V gene TRBV6-4 combines with J gene TRBJ2-1; 9 nucleotides line up with TRBD2. Germline V CDR1 and CDR2: MRHNA, SNTAGT. The CDR3 has 15 amino acids. Losses at the gene ends were 3 bases for V and 0 bases for J; bases not matched to a gene: 0. The CDR3, as DNA: TGTGCCAGCAGTGAAGCGGGGGGCTCCTACAATGAGCAGTTCTTC. The encoded protein is CASSEAGGSYNEQFF.

V and J are TRBV5-4 and TRBJ2-1, with TRBD2 matching 8 bases. The ends lost 3 bases at V and 8 bases at J; junction bases unmatched: 10. The CDR3 covers 15 residues. CDR1 and CDR2 (germline): SGHNT, YYREEE (reference sequence). In nucleotides, the CDR3 is TGTGCCAGCAGCTCGTCTAGCGGGTCTTGGGATGAGCAGTTCTTC. Its translation: CASSSSSGSWDEQFF. The variable domain in full, completed from reference TRBV5-4 and TRBJ2-1, reads ETGVTQSPTHLIKTRGQQVTLRCSSQSGHNTVSWYQQALGQGPQFIFQYYREEENGRGNFPPRFSGLQFPNYSSELNVNALELDDSALYLCASSSSSGSWDEQFFGPGTRLTVL.

The rearrangement links TRBV24-1 to TRBJ2-1, with D unresolved. Germline CDR1 is KGHDR and CDR2 is SFDVKD. The V gene lost 3 bases and the J gene lost 4 bases, with 18 bases spanning the gap. This CDR3 comprises 17 residues. Written as DNA, the CDR3 is TGTGCCACCAGTGATCCCTTTAATAGCCCGATTTACAATGAGCAGTTCTTC. Amino acids: CATSDPFNSPIYNEQFF.

The V gene is TRBV27, the J gene TRBJ2-1; D might be TRBD2 (5 bases). CDR3 length: 15 amino acids. Trimming cost V 8 bases and J 0 bases, with 14 bases left between them. Germline CDR1 is MNHEY and CDR2 is SMNVEV (reference sequence). The CDR3 region has the DNA TGTGCCAGCCCGAGCGGACCGAGCTCCTACAATGAGCAGTTCTTC. This translates into CASPSGPSSYNEQFF.

This clone was observed a single time. This chain joins TRBV10-1 and TRBJ2-3; D call uncertain. This CDR3 comprises 13 residues. The germline V and J ends were trimmed by 7 bases and 0 bases, with 8 bases remaining between them. Germline V CDR1 and CDR2: WNHNN, SYGVQD (reference sequence). CDR3 loop: CASKGTSTDTQYF. The CDR3, as DNA: TGCGCCAGCAAAGGAACTAGCACAGATACGCAGTATTTT.

The CDR3 DNA follows: TGTGCCAGCAGTTACTCTAGCGGGGACCTCGGGGATACGCAGTATTTT. It is translated as CASSYSSGDLGDTQYF. The chain is built from TRBV6-6 and TRBJ2-3; TRBD2 aligns across 8 bases. The J segment lost 6 bases and the V segment lost 0 bases, leaving 8 bases of the junction unmatched. Germline values: CDR1 MNHNY, CDR2 SVGAGI (reference sequence). The CDR3 totals 16 residues.

This clone came up a few times. This sequence joins TRBV6-2 or TRBV6-3 and TRBJ2-7, with D perhaps TRBD1 or TRBD2 (6 bases each). In germline, CDR1 is MNHEY, CDR2 SVGEGT. Trimming shortened V by 5 bases and J by 5 bases, and 13 bases separated the two germline ends. CDR3 length: 13 residues. The chain's CDR3 is CASSTDRRDEQYF. CDR3 DNA sequence: TGTGCCAGCAGTACTGACAGGAGGGACGAGCAGTACTTC.

To note about this clone: The same CDR3 can be traced to other DNA sequences in this sample. The chain joins TRBV19 to TRBJ1-6; D remains ambiguous. The V gene lost 4 bases and the J gene lost 5 bases, with 9 bases spanning the gap. This CDR3 comprises 14 residues. CDR1 is LNHDA and CDR2 is SQIVND in the germline V gene (reference sequence). CDR3 nucleotide sequence: TGTGCCAGTAGTACGACGGGAGATAATTCACCCCTCCACTTT. This translates into CASSTTGDNSPLHF. Full variable domain (rest looked up from reference TRBV19 and TRBJ1-6): DGGITQSPKYLFRKEGQNVTLSCEQNLNHDAMYWYRQDPGQGLRLIYYSQIVNDFQKGDIAEGYSVSREKKESFPLTVTSAQKNPTAFYLCASSTTGDNSPLHFGNGTRLTVT.

The chain is built from TRBV9 and TRBJ2-5; 9 bases match TRBD2. The V gene end was trimmed by 4 bases and the J gene end by 0 bases; junction bases not matched to a gene: 7. Germline CDR1 is SGDLS and CDR2 is YYNGEE. The CDR3 consists of 16 residues. This chain's CDR3 is CASSTASGGYQETQYF. The CDR3 bases are TGTGCCAGCAGCACCGCCAGCGGGGGGTACCAAGAGACCCAGTACTTC.

The V gene is TRBV7-6, the J gene TRBJ2-1, with D hard to call. This CDR3 contains 13 residues. Germline lookup yields CDR1 SGHVS and CDR2 FNYEAQ. Trimming removed 1 base from V and 1 base from J, with 2 bases in between. The CDR3 DNA follows: TGTGCCAGCAGCTTAGGGTCCTACAATGAGCAGTTCTTC. It is translated as CASSLGSYNEQFF. The entire variable domain, with the rest obtained from reference TRBV7-6 and TRBJ2-1, is as follows: GAGVSQSPRYKVTKRGQDVALRCDPISGHVSLYWYRQALGQGPEFLTYFNYEAQQDKSGLPNDRFSAERPEGSISTLTIQRTEQRDSAMYRCASSLGSYNEQFFGPGTRLTVL.

This sequence joins TRBV5-5 and TRBJ2-6, with D perhaps TRBD1 (5 bases). CDR3 length: 16 amino acids. With 4 bases removed from V and 2 bases from J, the gap between germline ends came to 13 bases. Per the germline V gene, CDR1 is SGHKS and CDR2 is YYEKEE (reference sequence). CDR3 protein: CASSNPREAGANVLTF. Written as DNA, the CDR3 is TGTGCCAGCAGCAACCCCAGGGAAGCTGGGGCCAACGTCCTGACTTTC. Looking up the rest from reference TRBV5-5 and TRBJ2-6 gives the full variable domain: DAGVTQSPTHLIKTRGQQVTLRCSPISGHKSVSWYQQVLGQGPQFIFQYYEKEERGRGNFPDRFSARQFPNYSSELNVNALLLGDSALYLCASSNPREAGANVLTFGAGSRLTVL.

Concerning this clone itself: The same CDR3 arises from other DNA sequences in this sample as well. This chain connects TRBV9 to TRBJ1-1, with a possible D match to TRBD1 (5 bases). The CDR3 has 14 amino acids. Trimming pared 3 bases from V and 0 bases from J, leaving 9 bases between. Germline CDR1 reads SGDLS; CDR2 reads YYNGEE. The CDR3 region is CASSAGTVNTEAFF. As DNA, the CDR3 is TGTGCCAGCAGCGCCGGGACGGTGAACACTGAAGCTTTCTTT.

In the case of this clone: Within the sample, other DNA sequences also encode this same CDR3. This rearrangement joins TRBV12-3 or TRBV12-4 to TRBJ1-2; 8 positions agree with TRBD1. This CDR3 spans 13 amino acids. J gave up 4 bases and V 5 bases, and 3 bases lay outside the gene matches. CDR3 coding DNA: TGTGCCAGCAGTCTCGGACAGGGCTATGGCTACACCTTC. Amino acids: CASSLGQGYGYTF.

V and J are TRBV11-2 and TRBJ2-5; 7 nucleotides agree with TRBD2. This CDR3 contains 16 residues. CDR1 and CDR2 (germline): SGHAT, FQNNGV. The ends lost 1 base at V and 0 bases at J; junction bases unmatched: 5. The CDR3 region has the DNA TGTGCCAGCAGCTTAGCCCCGCGGGGGTACCAAGAGACCCAGTACTTC. Amino acids: CASSLAPRGYQETQYF.

V is TRBV9 and J is TRBJ2-7; 7 bases are a match to TRBD1. The length of the CDR3 is 15 residues. Germline assignment: CDR1 SGDLS and CDR2 YYNGEE. With 0 bases clipped from V and 3 bases from J, the junction kept 6 bases outside the gene matches. CDR3 sequence reads: CASSVEGAQDYEQYF. DNA of the CDR3: TGTGCCAGCAGCGTAGAGGGGGCGCAGGACTACGAGCAGTACTTC.